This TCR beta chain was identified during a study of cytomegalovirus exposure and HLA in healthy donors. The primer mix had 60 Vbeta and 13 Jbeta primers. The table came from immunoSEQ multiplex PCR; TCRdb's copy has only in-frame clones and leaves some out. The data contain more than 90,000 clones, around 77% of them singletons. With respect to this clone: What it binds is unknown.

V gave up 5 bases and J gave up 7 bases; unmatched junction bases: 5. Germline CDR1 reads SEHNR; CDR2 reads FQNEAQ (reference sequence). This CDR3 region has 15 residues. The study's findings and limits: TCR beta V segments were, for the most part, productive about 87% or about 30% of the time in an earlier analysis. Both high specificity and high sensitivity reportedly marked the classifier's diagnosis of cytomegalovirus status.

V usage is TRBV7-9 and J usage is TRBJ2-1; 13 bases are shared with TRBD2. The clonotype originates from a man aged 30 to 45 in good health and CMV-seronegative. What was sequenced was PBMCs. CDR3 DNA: TGTGCCAGCAGCCGTCCGGGACTAGCGGGAAATGAGCAGTTCTTC. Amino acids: CASSRPGLAGNEQFF.